This T cell receptor beta chain was identified during a study of prognosis after radiotherapy for stage I lung cancer listed by TCRdb under 2021. At the level of the whole study: Between early 2018 and January 2019, around 20 patients with stage I NSCLC were enrolled in Nanjing, China. For each of the 20 or so patients, one blood sample was taken before SBRT and one after, so the study sequenced approximately 38 samples in total. SBRT was delivered in 3 to 5 fractions with a biologically effective dose of at least 100 Gy, and image-guided IMRT or VMAT was used for delivery. The cohort included about a dozen men and over 5 women, with a median age of about 70 years and a range of roughly 53 to 85 years. Oligometastatic NSCLC after surgical resection of the primary tumor was present in 4 or 5 patients, while newly diagnosed primary stage I lung tumors were present in around 15. After SBRT, distant metastases developed in about 20% of the 19 patients at a median of approximately seven months, while the remaining 15 patients had no significant progression. The study profiled peripheral blood TCR beta repertoires from stage I NSCLC patients before and after stereotactic body radiotherapy and related them to distant failure. Eleven to twelve patients had adenocarcinoma and about 7 had squamous cell carcinoma as the tumor histology. Concurrent therapy was not administered to any patient alongside SBRT. All patients were regarded as medically inoperable, because of comorbidities in over 10 patients and refusal of surgery in several patients. What the research found in general, with its limitations: Differences by metastasis status were reportedly seen in TRBV and TRBJ usage frequencies, involving two V genes at baseline and, after SBRT, several V genes and two J genes. Post-SBRT Shannon entropy and its change from baseline were lower in patients who developed distant metastases; baseline Shannon entropy was not associated with metastases. Whether the expanded TCR clones were tumor-specific was not determined. None of the reported P values were adjusted for multiple comparisons. The small cohort and short follow-up limited the study, so independent validation of the findings is needed. A decrease in unique TCR clone counts was observed after SBRT (median roughly 10,000 before versus several thousand after; Wilcoxon paired P=0.011).

Relative to its sample, this clonotype is medium-sized (0.01 to 0.1%). What this receptor recognizes is not known. No much larger clone exists at a distance of one base, and base qualities are not known. All patients had node-negative disease on CT and PET/CT, and none had a history of other malignancies or prior chemotherapy or radiotherapy. At each of two time points, around 6 milliliters of peripheral venous blood were collected into EDTA tubes. PBMCs were isolated by Ficoll-Paque Plus density-gradient centrifugation. Immediately after collection, samples were stored at -80 degrees C until analysis. The TCR beta CDR3 region was amplified from genomic DNA by two rounds of multiplex PCR. In the first round of PCR, primers specific to each TRBV and TRBJ gene were used, and the primer sequences are filed in Chinese patent CN105087789A. Universal primers were used in the second round of PCR. The Roche High Pure PCR Template Preparation Kit was used to extract genomic DNA from the frozen PBMCs. The libraries underwent paired-end sequencing with 151 bp reads on an Illumina HiSeq 3000. Regarding the original processing steps: Raw reads lacking the multiplex PCR primer sequences were removed with CutAdapt. Using PEAR, the high-quality paired reads were merged into contigs. By alignment to reference sequences, MiXCR assigned TRB V, D and J gene segments to each contig. To remove sequencing errors, CDR3 sequences were clustered according to base quality and sequence similarity. Diversity was calculated as Shannon entropy divided by the natural log of the number of productive TCR sequences. One minus Shannon entropy divided by the natural log of the number of unique clonotypes was used as the definition of clonality. Progression-free survival cut-offs for repertoire metrics were chosen using the Youden index of ROC curves, with analyses run in R 3.5.3. TCRdb took the public reads, trimmed them with fastp at Q25, ran MiXCR for clone calling and kept in-frame beta chains. When rows share a CDR3 protein, they turn into one entry using the most common DNA and genes. The V and J calls and clone size are TCRdb's, not the authors'. Recorded for this sample are tens of thousands of distinct CDR3 sequences; about 41% of them occurred a single time. The ten top clones hold under 35% of the sample.

V gives up 1 base and J gives up 7 bases, and the segment between their germline ends measures 12 bases. CDR1 LNHNV and CDR2 YYDKDF were looked up in the germline V gene (reference sequence). The CDR3, from cysteine to phenylalanine, totals 14 residues. Only CDR3 DNA is held: 42 bases, read in frame from base 1. The starting material was PBMCs, obtained before or after stereotactic body radiation therapy (not recorded which). This sequence originates from a donor of 50 years or more with non-small cell lung cancer. The rearrangement combines TRBV15 with TRBJ2-3; matching of 6 bases hints at TRBD2 as the D gene. The DNA sequence is given as TGTGCCACCAGCAGAGCGGACCGGGGGTATACGCAGTATTTT. Protein translation: CATSRADRGYTQYF.